This T cell receptor beta chain was identified in a study of blood T cell repertoires in COVID-19. Study as a whole: Specimens from acute and convalescent COVID-19 originated in the United States, Italy and Spain. PBMCs, B-cell-depleted T cells, or T cells provided the cDNA or gDNA that made up the material.

Trimming removed 0 bases from V and 6 bases from J, with 16 bases in between. CDR1 SGHNT and CDR2 YYREEE come from the germline V gene (reference sequence). There are 15 residues in the CDR3. Followed over time, Seattle patients had been enrolled while infection was active. In the original processing: Quantification of nucleated cells was approximated via reference gene primer amplification. Produced via immunoSEQ multiplex PCR; TCRdb's table is partial and in-frame only. V and J calls and clone size are as listed in that table; D and trimming were resolved from the DNA. The sample includes a few hundred thousand clones, around 90% of them seen just once.

The TCR was taken from a woman aged 45-60 years with COVID-19, enrolled during active disease. The sample comprised peripheral blood. This chain joins TRBV5-4 and TRBJ2-7; D may be TRBD1 (5 bases). CDR3 loop: CASSLAGQGRIEQYF. For the CDR3, the DNA is TGTGCCAGCAGCTTGGCCGGGCAGGGAAGGATCGAGCAGTACTTC.